The 13 T cell receptor beta chains below all came from one sample that was sequenced in a study of blood T cell repertoires in COVID-19. TCRdb's table, derived via immunoSEQ multiplex PCR, lists solely in-frame clones and lacks some. This table has around 63,000 clones, roughly 80% appearing once. The sequenced material came from peripheral blood. All receptors come from a man aged 60 to 69 with COVID-19, enrolled during active disease.

The rearrangement links TRBV18 to TRBJ2-3; 7 positions agree with TRBD1. There are 14 residues in the CDR3. V was clipped by 3 bases and J by 2 bases; unmatched bases: 2. The V gene's germline CDR1 is KGHSH and CDR2 LQKENI. CDR3 sequence (DNA): TGTGCCAGCTCACCGGGACAGTCCACAGATACGCAGTATTTT. This encodes CASSPGQSTDTQYF.

This chain uses TRBV28 with TRBJ1-3; 7 bases line up with TRBD1. The ends lost 6 bases at V and 3 bases at J; junction bases unmatched: 8. CDR1 and CDR2 from the germline V gene are MDHEN and SYDVKM. This CDR3 comprises 15 residues. The CDR3: CASRPTGASGNTIYF. In nucleotides, the CDR3 is TGTGCCAGCAGGCCTACAGGGGCAAGTGGAAACACCATATATTTT.

The chain carries TRBV5-1 and TRBJ1-2, with a tentative D call TRBD1 (5 bases). There are 14 residues in the CDR3. CDR1 and CDR2 from the germline V gene are SGHRS and YFSETQ. Between the trimmed V and J ends, which lost 4 bases and 2 bases, there was a span of 12 bases. The CDR3 sequence: CASSLTGGNYGYTF. The CDR3 DNA reads as TGCGCCAGCAGCCTGACGGGGGGGAACTATGGCTACACCTTC. The full variable domain, with the rest looked up from reference TRBV5-1 and TRBJ1-2, is KAGVTQTPRYLIKTRGQQVTLSCSPISGHRSVSWYQQTPGQGLQFLFEYFSETQRNKGNFPGRFSGRQFSNSRSEMNVSTLELGDSALYLCASSLTGGNYGYTFGSGTRLTVV.

This clone appeared once. This chain links TRBV2 with TRBJ2-3; the match to TRBD2 covers 7 bases. V was pared by 7 bases and J by 0 bases, with 7 bases of the junction left unmatched. In germline, CDR1 is SNHLY, CDR2 FYNNEI. The CDR3 is 15 amino acids. CDR3 DNA sequence: TGTGCCAGCATGTTGGGGGGGGGAAGCACAGATACGCAGTATTTT. This translates into CASMLGGGSTDTQYF.

The chain recombines TRBV27 with TRBJ2-2; D is possibly TRBD1 (6 bases). The V end lost 4 bases, the J end lost 6 bases, and 18 bases lay between the germline ends. The CDR3 extends over 16 amino acids. Germline loops: CDR1 MNHEY, CDR2 SMNVEV (reference sequence). CDR3 region: CASSSRQARGSGELFF. CDR3 in DNA: TGTGCCAGCAGTTCTCGACAGGCTCGGGGTTCCGGGGAGCTGTTTTTT.

This clone was found a few times. The genes are TRBV3-1 (or the pseudogene TRBV3-2) and TRBJ1-5; 9 nucleotides align to TRBD1. Trimming removed 3 bases from V and 7 bases from J; junction bases left unmatched: 4. Germline values: CDR1 LGHDT, CDR2 YNNKEL (reference sequence). The CDR3 sequence is 14 residues long. The CDR3 DNA is TGTGCCAGCAGCCACCGGGACAGGGAGCAGCCCCAGCATTTT. Residues: CASSHRDREQPQHF.

This clone was recorded a few times. The chain recombines TRBV13 with TRBJ1-2, with 8 bases lining up with TRBD1. CDR1 PRHDT and CDR2 FYEKMQ come from the germline V gene (reference sequence). The CDR3 is made up of 13 amino acids. V shed 5 bases and J 6 bases; nucleotides not matched to a gene: 5. CDR3 DNA: TGTGCCAGCAGCCCCCAGGGGGCTGATGGCTACACCTTC. This encodes CASSPQGADGYTF.

This chain uses TRBV2 with TRBJ2-4; TRBD2 matches at 9 bases. J was trimmed by 6 bases and V by 2 bases; bases with no gene match: 5. Looked up from germline, CDR1 is SNHLY and CDR2 is FYNNEI. There are 15 residues in the CDR3. The CDR3 loop reads CASSESLAGLNIQYF. The DNA of the CDR3 is TGTGCCAGCAGTGAAAGCCTAGCGGGATTAAACATTCAGTACTTC.

The chain is built from TRBV5-6 and TRBJ1-5; 7 positions match TRBD1. The ends lost 5 bases at V and 0 bases at J; junction bases unmatched: 5. The CDR3 sequence is 15 residues long. Germline V gene data show CDR1 as SGHDT and CDR2 as YYEEEE. CDR3 residues: CASSSGTDSNQPQHF. CDR3 DNA sequence: TGTGCCAGCAGTTCCGGGACAGATAGCAATCAGCCCCAGCATTTT.

V and J are TRBV6-5 and TRBJ2-4, with TRBD2 matching over 14 bases. Germline-derived CDR1 and CDR2 are MNHEY and SVGAGI. The CDR3 consists of 15 residues. V trimming: 8 bases; J trimming: 12 bases; junction bases outside the gene matches: 12. This CDR3 reads CASEISRTSGGSQYF. The DNA for the CDR3 is TGTGCCAGCGAAATTTCCCGGACTAGCGGGGGGAGTCAGTACTTC.

The rearrangement links TRBV9 to TRBJ1-1; D is possibly TRBD1 (6 bases). The CDR3 loop spans 15 amino acids. Germline V lookup: CDR1 SGDLS, CDR2 YYNGEE. Trimming cost V 0 bases and J 1 base, with 10 bases left between them. As DNA, the CDR3 is TGTGCCAGCAGCGTAGGGACAGACAAGAACACTGAAGCTTTCTTT. Translation: CASSVGTDKNTEAFF.

The rearrangement joins TRBV28 to TRBJ1-4; D is possibly TRBD1 (6 bases). The CDR3 is 15 amino acids. Germline-derived CDR1 and CDR2 are MDHEN and SYDVKM. V was shortened by 7 bases and J by 0 bases, with 12 bases between the two germline ends. The CDR3 region has the DNA TGTGCCAGCACACAAGGGGGAGCAACTAATGAAAAACTGTTTTTT. This sequence encodes CASTQGGATNEKLFF.

The CDR3 sequence is CASSRDSATNEKLFF. For the CDR3, the DNA is TGTGCCAGCAGTCGGGACAGTGCAACTAATGAAAAACTGTTTTTT. The chain recombines TRBV6-5 with TRBJ1-4, with 7 bases aligning to TRBD1. Trimming removed 5 bases from V and 0 bases from J; junction bases left unmatched: 3. There are 15 residues in the CDR3. Looked up from germline, CDR1 is MNHEY and CDR2 is SVGAGI.